Detailed here is one T cell receptor (beta chain). Its antigen is as yet unknown. This record belongs to a study of beta chain features in type 1 diabetes. Study-level points and caveats: Moderate but significant shortening of TCRB CDR3s was recorded in all four CD4+ subsets from Type 1 diabetes patients.

Of the isolated RNA, all was reverse transcribed, and so the sequenced material was expressed TCRB transcripts. About 3.6 million reads on average were seen across naive, central memory and regulatory T cell samples. Repertoires were generated with immunoSEQ multiplex PCR, while TCRdb's copy carries only in-frame clones and drops some. The table includes some 640,000 clones, around 15% detected once. Trimming left V 5 bases short and J 5 bases short, with 15 bases between. CDR3 length equals 14 residues. Germline V lookup: CDR1 MDHEN, CDR2 SYDVKM. The sequenced sample was naive CD4+ T cells from blood. This chain uses TRBV28 with TRBJ2-5; possible D gene TRBD1, 6 bases. The receptor comes from a young man with type 1 diabetes. The CDR3 nucleotides read TGTGCCAGCAGTCCCGAAGACAGGCGGGAGACCCAGTACTTC. Translating gives CASSPEDRRETQYF.